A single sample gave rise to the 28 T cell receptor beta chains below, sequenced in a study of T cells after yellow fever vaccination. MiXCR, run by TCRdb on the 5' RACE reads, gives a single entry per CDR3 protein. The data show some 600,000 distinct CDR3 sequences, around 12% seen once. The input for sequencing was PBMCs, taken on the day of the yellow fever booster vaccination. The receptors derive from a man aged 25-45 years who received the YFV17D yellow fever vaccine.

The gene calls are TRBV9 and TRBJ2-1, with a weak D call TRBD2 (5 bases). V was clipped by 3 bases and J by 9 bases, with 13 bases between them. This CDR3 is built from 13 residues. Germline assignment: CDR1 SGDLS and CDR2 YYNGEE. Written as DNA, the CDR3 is TGTGCCAGCAGCGGAACATCTAGCATTGAGCAGTTCTTC. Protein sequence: CASSGTSSIEQFF.

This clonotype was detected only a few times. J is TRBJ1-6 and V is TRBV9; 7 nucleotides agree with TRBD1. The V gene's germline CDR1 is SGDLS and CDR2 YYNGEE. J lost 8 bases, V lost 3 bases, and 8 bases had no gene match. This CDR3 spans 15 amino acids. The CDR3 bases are TGTGCCAGCAGCGAGCGACAGGGATCGGATTCACCCCTCCACTTT. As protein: CASSERQGSDSPLHF.

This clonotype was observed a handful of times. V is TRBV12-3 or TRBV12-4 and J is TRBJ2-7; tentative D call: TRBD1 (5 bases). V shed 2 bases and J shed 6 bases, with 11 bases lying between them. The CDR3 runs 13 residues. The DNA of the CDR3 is TGTGCCAGCAGTTTAAACAGGTTCCGCGAGCAGTACTTC. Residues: CASSLNRFREQYF.

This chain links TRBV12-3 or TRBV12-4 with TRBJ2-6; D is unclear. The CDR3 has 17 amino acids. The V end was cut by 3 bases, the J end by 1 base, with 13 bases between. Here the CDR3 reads CASSFGPFGSGANVLTF. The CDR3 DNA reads TGTGCCAGCAGTTTCGGCCCGTTTGGGTCTGGGGCCAACGTCCTGACTTTC.

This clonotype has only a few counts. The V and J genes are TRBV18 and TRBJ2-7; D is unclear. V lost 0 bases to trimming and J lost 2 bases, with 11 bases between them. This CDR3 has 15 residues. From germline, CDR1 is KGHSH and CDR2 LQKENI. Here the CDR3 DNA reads TGTGCCAGCTCACCACCGGCGGCAGAAACCTACGAGCAGTACTTC. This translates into CASSPPAAETYEQYF.

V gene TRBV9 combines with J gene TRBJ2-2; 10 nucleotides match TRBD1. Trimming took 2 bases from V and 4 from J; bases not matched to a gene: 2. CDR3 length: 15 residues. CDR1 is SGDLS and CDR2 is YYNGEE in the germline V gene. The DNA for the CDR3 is TGTGCCAGCAGCGTCCGGACAGGGGGCACCGGGGAGCTGTTTTTT. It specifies CASSVRTGGTGELFF.

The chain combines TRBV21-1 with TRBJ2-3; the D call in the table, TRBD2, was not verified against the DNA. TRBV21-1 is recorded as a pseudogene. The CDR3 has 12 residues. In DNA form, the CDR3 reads TGTGCCAGCATGACGAGAGGGGATACGCAGTATTTT. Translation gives CASMTRGDTQYF.

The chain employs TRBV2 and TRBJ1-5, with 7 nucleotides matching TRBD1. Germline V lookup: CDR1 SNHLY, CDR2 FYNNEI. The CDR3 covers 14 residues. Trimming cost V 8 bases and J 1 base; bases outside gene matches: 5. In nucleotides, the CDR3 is TGTGCCAGCCGTTTCAGGGGGAGCAATCAGCCCCAGCATTTT. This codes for CASRFRGSNQPQHF.

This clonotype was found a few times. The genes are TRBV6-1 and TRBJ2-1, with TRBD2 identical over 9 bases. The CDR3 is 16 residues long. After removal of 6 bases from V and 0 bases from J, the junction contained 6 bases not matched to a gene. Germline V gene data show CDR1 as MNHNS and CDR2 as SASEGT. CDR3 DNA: TGTGCCAGCAGGGTCCTAGCGGGACCCTCCTACAATGAGCAGTTCTTC. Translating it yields CASRVLAGPSYNEQFF.

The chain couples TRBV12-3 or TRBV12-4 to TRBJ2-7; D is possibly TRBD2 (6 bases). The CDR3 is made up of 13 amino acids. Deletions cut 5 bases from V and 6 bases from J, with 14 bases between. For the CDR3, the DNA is TGTGCCAGCAGTCAACGGGGGAAAGGCGAGCAGTACTTC. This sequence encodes CASSQRGKGEQYF.

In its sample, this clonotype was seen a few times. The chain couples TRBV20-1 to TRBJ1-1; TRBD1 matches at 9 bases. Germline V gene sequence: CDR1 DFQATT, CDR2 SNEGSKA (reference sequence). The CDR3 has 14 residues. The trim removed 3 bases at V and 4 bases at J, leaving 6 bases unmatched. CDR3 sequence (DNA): TGCAGTGCTAGTCCCGGGACAGGGATCACTGAAGCTTTCTTT. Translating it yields CSASPGTGITEAFF.

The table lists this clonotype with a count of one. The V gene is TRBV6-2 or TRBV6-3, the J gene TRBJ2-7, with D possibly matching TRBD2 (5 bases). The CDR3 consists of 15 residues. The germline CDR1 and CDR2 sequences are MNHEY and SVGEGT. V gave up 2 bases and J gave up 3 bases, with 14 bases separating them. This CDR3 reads CASSYRAQRVYEQYF. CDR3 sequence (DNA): TGTGCCAGCAGTTACCGGGCCCAGAGGGTCTACGAGCAGTACTTC.

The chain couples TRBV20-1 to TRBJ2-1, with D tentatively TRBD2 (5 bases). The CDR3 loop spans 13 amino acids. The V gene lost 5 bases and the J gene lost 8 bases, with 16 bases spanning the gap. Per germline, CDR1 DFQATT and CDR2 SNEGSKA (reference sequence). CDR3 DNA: TGCAGTGCTCAGCCGGAGGCTAACGATGAGCAGTTCTTC. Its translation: CSAQPEANDEQFF.

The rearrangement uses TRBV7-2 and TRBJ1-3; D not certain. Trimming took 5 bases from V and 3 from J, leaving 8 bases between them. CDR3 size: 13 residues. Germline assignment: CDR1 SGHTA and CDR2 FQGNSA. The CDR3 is CASSPEYGNTIYF. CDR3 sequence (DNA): TGTGCCAGCAGCCCCGAGTATGGAAACACCATATATTTT.

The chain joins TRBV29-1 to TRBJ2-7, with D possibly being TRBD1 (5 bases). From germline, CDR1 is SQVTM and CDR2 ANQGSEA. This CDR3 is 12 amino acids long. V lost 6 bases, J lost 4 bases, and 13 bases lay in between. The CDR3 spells CSVGNRQYEQYF. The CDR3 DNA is TGCAGCGTGGGGAACCGACAGTACGAGCAGTACTTC.

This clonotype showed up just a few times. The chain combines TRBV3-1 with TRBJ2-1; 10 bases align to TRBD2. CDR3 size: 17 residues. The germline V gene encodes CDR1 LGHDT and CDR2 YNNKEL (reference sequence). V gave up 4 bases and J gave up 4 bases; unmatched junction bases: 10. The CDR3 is CASSPRASGSRYNEQFF. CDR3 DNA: TGTGCCAGCAGCCCCCGGGCTAGCGGGAGTCGTTACAATGAGCAGTTCTTC.

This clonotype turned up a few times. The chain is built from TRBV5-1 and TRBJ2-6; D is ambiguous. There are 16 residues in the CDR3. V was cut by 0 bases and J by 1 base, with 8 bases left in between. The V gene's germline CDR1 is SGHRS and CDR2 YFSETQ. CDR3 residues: CASSLATDSGANVLTF. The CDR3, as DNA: TGCGCCAGCAGCTTGGCCACGGATTCTGGGGCCAACGTCCTGACTTTC.

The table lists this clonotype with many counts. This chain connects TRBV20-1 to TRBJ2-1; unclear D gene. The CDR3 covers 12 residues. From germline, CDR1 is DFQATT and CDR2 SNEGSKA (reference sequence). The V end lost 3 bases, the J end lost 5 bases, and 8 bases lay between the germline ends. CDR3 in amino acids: CSARTGNNEQFF. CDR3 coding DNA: TGCAGTGCTAGGACTGGGAACAATGAGCAGTTCTTC.

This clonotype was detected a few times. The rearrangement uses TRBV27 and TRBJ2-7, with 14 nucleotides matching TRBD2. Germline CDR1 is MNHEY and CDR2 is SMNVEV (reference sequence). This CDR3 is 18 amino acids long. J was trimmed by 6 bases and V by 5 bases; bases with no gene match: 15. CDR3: CASSHNRGGTSGSAEQYF. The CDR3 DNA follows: TGTGCCAGCAGTCACAACAGGGGGGGGACTAGCGGGAGTGCCGAGCAGTACTTC.

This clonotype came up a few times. CDR3 residues: CASSLSGTGVNTEAFF. As DNA, the CDR3 is TGTGCCAGCAGTTTATCCGGGACAGGGGTGAACACTGAAGCTTTCTTT. V gene TRBV27 combines with J gene TRBJ1-1, with 10 bases that match TRBD1. The germline CDR1 and CDR2 sequences are MNHEY and SMNVEV (reference sequence). Germline trimming cut 0 bases from V and 0 bases from J; bases unmatched to any gene: 1. The CDR3 sequence is 16 residues long.

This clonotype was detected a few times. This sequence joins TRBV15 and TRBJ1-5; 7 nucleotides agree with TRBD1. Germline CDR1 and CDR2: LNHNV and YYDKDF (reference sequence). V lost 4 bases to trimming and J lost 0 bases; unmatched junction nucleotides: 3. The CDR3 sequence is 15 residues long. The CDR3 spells CATSIGQDSNQPQHF. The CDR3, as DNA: TGTGCCACCAGCATAGGACAGGATAGCAATCAGCCCCAGCATTTT.

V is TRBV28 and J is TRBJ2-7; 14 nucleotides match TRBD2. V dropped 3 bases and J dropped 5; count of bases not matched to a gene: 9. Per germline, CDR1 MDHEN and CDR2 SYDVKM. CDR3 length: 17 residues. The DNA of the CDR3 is TGTGCCAGCAGTTTGGTCCGACTAGCGGGAGGGCCGGACGAGCAGTACTTC. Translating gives CASSLVRLAGGPDEQYF.

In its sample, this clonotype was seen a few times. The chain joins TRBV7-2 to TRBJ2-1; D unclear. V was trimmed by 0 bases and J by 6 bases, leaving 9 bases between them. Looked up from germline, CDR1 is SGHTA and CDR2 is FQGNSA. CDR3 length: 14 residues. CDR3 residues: CASSLAVGANEQFF. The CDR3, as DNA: TGTGCCAGCAGCTTAGCTGTCGGCGCCAATGAGCAGTTCTTC.

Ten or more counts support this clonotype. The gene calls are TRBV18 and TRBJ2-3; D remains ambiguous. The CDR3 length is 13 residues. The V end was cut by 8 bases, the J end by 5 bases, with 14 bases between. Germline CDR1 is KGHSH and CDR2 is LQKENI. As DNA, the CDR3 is TGTGCCAGCAGCCCAGGAGTGGGAGATACGCAGTATTTT. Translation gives CASSPGVGDTQYF.

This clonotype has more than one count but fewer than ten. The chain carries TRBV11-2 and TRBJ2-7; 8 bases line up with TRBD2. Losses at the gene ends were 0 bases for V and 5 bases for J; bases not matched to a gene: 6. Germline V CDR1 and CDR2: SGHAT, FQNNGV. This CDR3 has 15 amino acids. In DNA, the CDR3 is TGTGCCAGCAGCTTAGACCGGACTAGCATCGACGAGCAGTACTTC. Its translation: CASSLDRTSIDEQYF.

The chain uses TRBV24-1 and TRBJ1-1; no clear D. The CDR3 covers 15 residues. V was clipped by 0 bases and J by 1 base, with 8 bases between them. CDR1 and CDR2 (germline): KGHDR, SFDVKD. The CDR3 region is CATSDLQQKNTEAFF. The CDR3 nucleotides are TGTGCCACCAGTGATTTGCAACAGAAGAACACTGAAGCTTTCTTT.

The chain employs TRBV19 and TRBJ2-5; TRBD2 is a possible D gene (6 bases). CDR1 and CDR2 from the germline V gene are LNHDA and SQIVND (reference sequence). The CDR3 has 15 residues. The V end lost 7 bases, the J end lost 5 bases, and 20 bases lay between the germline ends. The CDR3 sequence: CASTSSGFGEETQYF. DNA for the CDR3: TGTGCCAGTACCTCGAGCGGGTTTGGAGAGGAGACCCAGTACTTC. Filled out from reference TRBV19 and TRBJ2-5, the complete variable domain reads DGGITQSPKYLFRKEGQNVTLSCEQNLNHDAMYWYRQDPGQGLRLIYYSQIVNDFQKGDIAEGYSVSREKKESFPLTVTSAQKNPTAFYLCASTSSGFGEETQYFGPGTRLLVL.

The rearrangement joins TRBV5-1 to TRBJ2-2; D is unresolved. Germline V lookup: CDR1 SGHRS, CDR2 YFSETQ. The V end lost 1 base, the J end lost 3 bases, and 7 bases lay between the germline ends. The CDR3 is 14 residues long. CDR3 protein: CASSLREYTGELFF. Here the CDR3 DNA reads TGCGCCAGCAGCTTGAGAGAGTACACCGGGGAGCTGTTTTTT.